This T cell receptor beta chain was captured by sequencing in a study of T cells in Graves' hyperthyroidism and ophthalmopathy. Notes on the study in general: Most clonotypes that expanded in the thyroid above 0.001 also showed up in blood.

Amplification of TCR beta CDR3 regions used RNA as the template. HTBI primers were employed in a first-round RT-PCR of the TCR CDR3. MiXCR was run by TCRdb on the multiplex PCR reads, yielding one entry per CDR3 protein. The table includes some 140,000 distinct CDR3 sequences, roughly 23% detected once. Comments on this clonotype: Its antigen is unidentified.

On the basis of clinical symptoms, serum thyroxine and TRAb, thyroid ultrasound and orbital computed tomography, diagnoses were made. This CDR3 comprises 15 residues. J lost 7 bases, V lost 2 bases, and 7 bases had no gene match. Germline CDR1 reads SGDLS; CDR2 reads YYNGEE. Sequencing was done on a sample of blood. V is TRBV9 and J is TRBJ1-5, with 9 bases that match TRBD1. The receptor was isolated from a woman between 50 and 59 years old with Graves' hyperthyroidism that later progressed to Graves' ophthalmopathy. CDR3 sequence reads: CASSVGTGSLQPQHF. The CDR3 bases are TGTGCCAGCAGCGTCGGGACAGGGTCATTGCAGCCCCAGCATTTT.